These T cell receptor beta chains were read from a single sample in a study of lymphopenia after photon versus proton radiotherapy. Libraries were prepared by immunoSEQ multiplex PCR; TCRdb keeps only in-frame clonotypes and omits some of them. Of approximately 65,000 clones in the sample, approximately 91% were seen once. The starting material was peripheral blood, obtained from a patient treated with photon-based radiotherapy. All receptors come from a woman between 70 and 85 years old with pancreatic cancer. The CDR3 runs from the conserved cysteine through the conserved F or W. Each record gives: D gene, V gene, clone size, J gene, CDR3 DNA, CDR3 protein. The D gene is left open where the match is weak. Some rows have no size entry. The others give once, few or many, or a class for an expanded clone.

>TRBD2|TRBV18|.|TRBJ2-3
TGTGCCAGCCATCTAGCGGTCGGCACAGATACGCAGTATTTT
CASHLAVGTDTQYF
>.|TRBV19|.|TRBJ2-7
TGTGCCAGTAGTGTCACCTACTCCTACGAGCAGTACTTC
CASSVTYSYEQYF
>.|TRBV13|.|TRBJ2-1
TGTGCCAGCAGCTCCCGGTTAGCCCGCGATGAGCAGTTCTTC
CASSSRLARDEQFF
>.|TRBV7-9|.|TRBJ2-5
TGTGCCAGCAGCTTAGTGGGTGTAACGGCACAAGAGACCCAGTACTTC
CASSLVGVTAQETQYF
>.|TRBV29-1|.|TRBJ1-1
TGCAGCGTTGCTAAGGTTGGCACTGAAGCTTTCTTT
CSVAKVGTEAFF
>TRBD1|TRBV5-6|.|TRBJ1-4
TGTGCCAGCAGCTTGCAGGGGGCGGGGGAAAAACTGTTTTTT
CASSLQGAGEKLFF
>.|TRBV2|.|TRBJ1-1
TGTGCCAGCTCCCTGATGAACACTGAAGCTTTCTTT
CASSLMNTEAFF
>TRBD1|TRBV13|few|TRBJ2-7
TGTGCCAGCAGCACCGGACAGGGGGGCCCTAGGGAGCAGTACTTC
CASSTGQGGPREQYF
>.|TRBV27|.|TRBJ2-2
TGTGCCAGCAGCCTACTGGGGCTAGCCGACACCGGGGAGCTGTTTTTT
CASSLLGLADTGELFF
>.|TRBV29-1|.|TRBJ2-2
TGCAGCTACAGGGACACCGGGGAGCTGTTTTTT
CSYRDTGELFF
>.|TRBV10-2|.|TRBJ2-7
TGCGCCAGCAGGGACTACCTCTACGAGCAGTACTTC
CASRDYLYEQYF
>.|TRBV4-2|.|TRBJ1-3
TGTGCCAGCAGCCACCCCACCGTATCTGCGGGAAACACCATATATTTT
CASSHPTVSAGNTIYF
>TRBD2|TRBV7-3|.|TRBJ2-1
TGTGCCAGCAGCTCCGGGAGGGGTGTGGACAATGAGCAGTTCTTC
CASSSGRGVDNEQFF
>TRBD1|TRBV15|.|TRBJ1-5
TGTGCCACCAGCAGATGGGACAGGGGCAGCAATCAGCCCCAGCATTTT
CATSRWDRGSNQPQHF
>TRBD2|TRBV4-2|.|TRBJ2-1
TGTGCCAGCAGCCAAGAGGCGGCGTCAACACTAGCGGGAGCTGGGGAGGGTGAGCAGTTCTTC
CASSQEAASTLAGAGEGEQFF
>.|TRBV28|.|TRBJ2-2
TGTGCCAGCAGTTTAGGGCCCGGGGAGCTGTTTTTT
CASSLGPGELFF
>TRBD1|TRBV10-3|.|TRBJ2-1
TGTGCCATCAGTGAAAGTGGGGGACAGGGAGCGAGTGAGCAGTTCTTC
CAISESGGQGASEQFF
>.|TRBV2|.|TRBJ2-2
TGTGCCAGCACTGACGAAGGGCTCGAGCTGTTTTTT
CASTDEGLELFF
>TRBD2|TRBV7-9|.|TRBJ2-1
TGTGCCAGCAGCTTTACCCTAGCGGTGTACAATGAGCAGTTCTTC
CASSFTLAVYNEQFF
>.|TRBV11-1|.|TRBJ2-7
TGTGCCAGCAGCTTAGAGGGTTTAAGCTCCTACGAGCAGTACTTC
CASSLEGLSSYEQYF
>TRBD2|TRBV7-9|.|TRBJ2-1
TGTGCCAGCAAGCCAAGCGGGAGCTCCTACAATGAGCAGTTCTTC
CASKPSGSSYNEQFF
>.|TRBV28|.|TRBJ2-3
TGTGCCAGCAGCCTATCTCCGGGGTTCGCGCAGTATTTT
CASSLSPGFAQYF
>.|TRBV19|.|TRBJ1-5
TGTGCCAGTAGTAGTCGGCCAGACGGCAATCAGCCCCAGCATTTT
CASSSRPDGNQPQHF
>.|TRBV5-1|.|TRBJ2-2
TGCGCCAGCAGCTTGGTGGGCGGGATCACCGGGGAGCTGTTTTTT
CASSLVGGITGELFF
>.|TRBV14|.|TRBJ2-3
TGTGCCAGCAGCCAAGATATTGGAGATACGCAGTATTTT
CASSQDIGDTQYF
>TRBD1|TRBV5-4|.|TRBJ2-7
TGTGCCAGCAGCTTGGGGACAGGGGTTCATAGCTTC
CASSLGTGVHSF
>.|TRBV18|.|TRBJ1-5
TGTGCCAGCTCACCAAACCGCAATCAGCCCCAGCATTTT
CASSPNRNQPQHF
>.|TRBV19|.|TRBJ2-6
TGTGCCAGTAGCTCTGGGGCCAACGTCCTGACTTTC
CASSSGANVLTF
>.|TRBV18|.|TRBJ1-1
TGTGCCAGCTCCACCGACAGGAACACTGAAGCTTTCTTT
CASSTDRNTEAFF
>.|TRBV5-4|.|TRBJ2-3
TGTGCCAGCAGCTCGGGACTGCGAGAGGATACGCAGTATTTT
CASSSGLREDTQYF
>.|TRBV6-1|.|TRBJ1-1
TGTGCCAGCAGTGACGAGGTTGTGGGCACTGAAGCTTTCTTT
CASSDEVVGTEAFF
>TRBD1|TRBV6-4|.|TRBJ2-4
TGTGCCAGCAGTCCTGGACAGGGGGCAGATCGAGGGCGGAACATTCAGTACTTC
CASSPGQGADRGRNIQYF
>.|TRBV11-2|.|TRBJ2-6
TGTGCCAGCAGCCCCCCGCTCTCTGGGGCCAACGTCCTGACTTTC
CASSPPLSGANVLTF
>.|TRBV5-4|.|TRBJ1-2
TGTGCCAGCAGCTTGGACAGTGGGTATGGCTACACCTTC
CASSLDSGYGYTF
>.|TRBV5-4|.|TRBJ1-1
TGTGCCAGCAGCTTGAGTTGGACAGTTCGCCCTGAAGCTTTCTTT
CASSLSWTVRPEAFF
>TRBD2|TRBV7-2|once|TRBJ2-1
TGTGCCAGCAGCTGGGGACTAGAGCAGTTCTTC
CASSWGLEQFF
>.|TRBV29-1|.|TRBJ2-1
TGCAGCTCCAAGTGGGCGGGGCCCGACAATGAGCAGTTCTTC
CSSKWAGPDNEQFF
>TRBD1|TRBV5-4|once|TRBJ1-2
TGTGCCAGCAGCTCCGGGACAGTATCTGGCTACACCTTC
CASSSGTVSGYTF
>.|TRBV6-1|.|TRBJ2-2
TGTGCCAGCCCGGGGGGCGCGAACACCGGGGAGCTGTTTTTT
CASPGGANTGELFF
>TRBD2|TRBV11-2|once|TRBJ2-5
TGTGCCAGCAGCCCCCTAGCGGGATCAGAGACCCAGTACTTC
CASSPLAGSETQYF
>TRBD1|TRBV5-1|.|TRBJ2-5
TGCGCCAGCAGCCCAGGGACAGCCCAAGAGACCCAGTACTTC
CASSPGTAQETQYF
>.|TRBV10-3|.|TRBJ2-1
TGTGCCATTAAGCCCACAGGCGGCGAGCAGTTCTTC
CAIKPTGGEQFF
>TRBD1|TRBV6-1|once|TRBJ2-2
TGTGCCAGCAGTGAACCCGGGACAGGGCGTACCGGGGAGCTGTTTTTT
CASSEPGTGRTGELFF
>.|TRBV28|.|TRBJ2-1
TGTGCCAGCAGTTTTTTGTCACGAGGTCTCGAGAATGAGCAGTTCTTC
CASSFLSRGLENEQFF
>.|TRBV7-2|.|TRBJ2-3
TGTGCCAGCAGCTCTTATAGCATAGATACGCAGTATTTT
CASSSYSIDTQYF
>.|TRBV28|.|TRBJ2-2
TGTGCCAGCTCTGGGGGGAGTCTCGGGGAGCTGTTTTTT
CASSGGSLGELFF
>.|TRBV5-6|once|TRBJ1-6
TGTGCCAGCAGCTGGCGGGCAGCTAATTCACCCCTCCACTTT
CASSWRAANSPLHF